The 10 T cell receptor beta chains in this list originate from one sample, sequenced in a study of cytomegalovirus exposure and HLA in healthy donors. Researchers ran the PCR with 60 Vbeta and 13 Jbeta primers. Assay: immunoSEQ multiplex PCR; the TCRdb copy retains only in-frame clones and omits some. The table includes more than 75,000 clones, roughly 72% detected once. The sequenced sample consisted of PBMCs. These receptors came from a woman aged 50 to 60 in good health and CMV-seropositive.

The V call is TRBV6-5, the J call TRBJ2-1; 13 bases are a match to TRBD2. The CDR3 has 15 amino acids. From germline, CDR1 is MNHEY and CDR2 SVGAGI. The ends lost 3 bases at V and 10 bases at J; junction bases unmatched: 6. CDR3 nucleotides: TGTGCCAGCAGTTATGGGACTAGCGGGATTGAGGAGCAGTTCTTC. This gives the protein CASSYGTSGIEEQFF.

V gene TRBV5-1 combines with J gene TRBJ2-5, with unresolved D. V dropped 0 bases and J dropped 5 bases, with 11 bases sitting between them. The CDR3 length is 14 residues. Germline CDR1 is SGHRS and CDR2 is YFSETQ. For the CDR3, the DNA is TGCGCCAGCAGCTTGGGTCCACATATGGAGACCCAGTACTTC. This codes for CASSLGPHMETQYF. The variable domain in full, completed from reference TRBV5-1 and TRBJ2-5, reads KAGVTQTPRYLIKTRGQQVTLSCSPISGHRSVSWYQQTPGQGLQFLFEYFSETQRNKGNFPGRFSGRQFSNSRSEMNVSTLELGDSALYLCASSLGPHMETQYFGPGTRLLVL.

The J gene is TRBJ1-1, the V gene TRBV9, with D uncertain. The CDR3 loop spans 13 amino acids. The V end was cut by 0 bases, the J end by 3 bases, with 6 bases between. Germline CDR1 reads SGDLS; CDR2 reads YYNGEE. DNA of the CDR3: TGTGCCAGCAGCGTAGACTTGGACACTGAAGCTTTCTTT. Its protein product is CASSVDLDTEAFF.

The chain joins TRBV6-1 to TRBJ2-7; tentative D call: TRBD1 (8 bases). Looked up from germline, CDR1 is MNHNS and CDR2 is SASEGT. This CDR3 is built from 13 residues. V was pared by 6 bases and J by 5 bases, with 14 bases between. The CDR3 DNA reads as TGTGCCAGCAGGCGGACAGGGAGGGACGAGCAGTACTTC. Translation gives CASRRTGRDEQYF.

V gene TRBV7-8 combines with J gene TRBJ1-2; weak D call: TRBD1 (6 bases). V was pared by 5 bases and J by 2 bases, with 15 bases between. Germline V gene data show CDR1 as SGHVS and CDR2 as FQNEAQ. This CDR3 is built from 15 residues. In DNA, the CDR3 is TGTGCCAGCAGCCGCCGGGACACTTTCAACTATGGCTACACCTTC. It yields the protein CASSRRDTFNYGYTF.

This sequence joins TRBV5-1 and TRBJ1-1; TRBD1 might be the D (5 bases). Germline V lookup: CDR1 SGHRS, CDR2 YFSETQ. The length of the CDR3 is 13 residues. V lost 0 bases to trimming and J lost 5 bases, with 8 bases between them. CDR3 sequence (DNA): TGCGCCAGCAGCTTGGACGGGGGGACTGAAGCTTTCTTT. Encoded protein: CASSLDGGTEAFF.

The genes are TRBV5-1 and TRBJ2-7, with 8 bases identical to TRBD2. This CDR3 has 14 amino acids. The V gene end was trimmed by 7 bases and the J gene end by 5 bases; junction bases not matched to a gene: 11. Germline V gene data show CDR1 as SGHRS and CDR2 as YFSETQ. The CDR3 reads CASSWGSGGDEQYF. Written as DNA, the CDR3 is TGCGCCAGCTCCTGGGGGAGCGGGGGCGACGAGCAGTACTTC.

V usage is TRBV18 and J usage is TRBJ1-1; no definite D call. The CDR3 loop spans 13 amino acids. Germline lookup yields CDR1 KGHSH and CDR2 LQKENI. The V end lost 6 bases, the J end lost 5 bases, and 13 bases lay between the germline ends. The CDR3 spells CASSPVSRTEAFF. DNA for the CDR3: TGTGCCAGCTCTCCCGTCTCCAGGACTGAAGCTTTCTTT. The variable domain in full, completed from reference TRBV18 and TRBJ1-1, reads NAGVMQNPRHLVRRRGQEARLRCSPMKGHSHVYWYRQLPEEGLKFMVYLQKENIIDESGMPKERFSAEFPKEGPSILRIQQVVRGDSAAYFCASSPVSRTEAFFGQGTRLTVV.

The chain uses TRBV6-6 and TRBJ1-1; 8 bases are shared with TRBD1. J lost 5 bases, V lost 1 base, and 3 bases had no gene match. Germline lookup yields CDR1 MNHNY and CDR2 SVGAGI (reference sequence). The CDR3 spans 14 residues. CDR3: CASSYLDRETEAFF. The CDR3 nucleotides are TGTGCCAGCAGTTACTTGGACAGGGAAACTGAAGCTTTCTTT.

This sequence joins TRBV19 and TRBJ2-3; 13 nucleotides agree with TRBD2. The CDR3 is 16 residues long. V lost 5 bases and J lost 9; bases outside the gene matches: 11. CDR1 LNHDA and CDR2 SQIVND come from the germline V gene (reference sequence). CDR3 in DNA: TGTGCCAGTAGTCAGGGACTAGCGGGACGGTTGGCGACGCAGTATTTT. This gives the protein CASSQGLAGRLATQYF.